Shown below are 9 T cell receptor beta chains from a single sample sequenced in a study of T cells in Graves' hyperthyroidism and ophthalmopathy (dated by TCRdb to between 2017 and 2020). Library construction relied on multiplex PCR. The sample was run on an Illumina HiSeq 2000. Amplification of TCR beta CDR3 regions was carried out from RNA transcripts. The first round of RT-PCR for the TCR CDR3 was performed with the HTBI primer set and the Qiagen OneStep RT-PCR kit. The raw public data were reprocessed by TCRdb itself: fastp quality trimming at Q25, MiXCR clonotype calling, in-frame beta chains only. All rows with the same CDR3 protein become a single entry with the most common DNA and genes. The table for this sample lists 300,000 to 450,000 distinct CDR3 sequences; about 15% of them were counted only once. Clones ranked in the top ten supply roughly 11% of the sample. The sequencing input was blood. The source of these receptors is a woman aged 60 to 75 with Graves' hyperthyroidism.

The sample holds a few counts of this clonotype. The CDR3 here is CSARAPRGTEAFF. DNA for the CDR3: TGCAGTGCTAGAGCCCCCAGGGGTACTGAAGCTTTCTTT. The chain has TRBV20-1 and TRBJ1-1; D might be TRBD1 (6 bases). Trimming shortened V by 1 base and J by 5 bases, and 11 bases separated the two germline ends. Germline CDR1 is DFQATT and CDR2 is SNEGSKA (reference sequence). The CDR3 runs to 13 residues.

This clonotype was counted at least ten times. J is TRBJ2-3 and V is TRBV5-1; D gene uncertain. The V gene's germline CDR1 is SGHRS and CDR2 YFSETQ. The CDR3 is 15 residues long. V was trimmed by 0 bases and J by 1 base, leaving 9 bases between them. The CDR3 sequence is CASSLGSFGTDTQYF. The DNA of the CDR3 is TGCGCCAGCAGCTTGGGCAGCTTTGGCACAGATACGCAGTATTTT.

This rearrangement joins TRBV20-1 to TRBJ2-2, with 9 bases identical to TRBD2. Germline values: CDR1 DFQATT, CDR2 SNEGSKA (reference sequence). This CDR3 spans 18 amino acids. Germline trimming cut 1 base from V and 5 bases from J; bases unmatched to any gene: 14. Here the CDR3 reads CSARAPWRREGRTGELFF. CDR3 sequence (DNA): TGCAGTGCTAGAGCCCCTTGGAGGCGGGAGGGCCGGACCGGGGAGCTGTTTTTT.

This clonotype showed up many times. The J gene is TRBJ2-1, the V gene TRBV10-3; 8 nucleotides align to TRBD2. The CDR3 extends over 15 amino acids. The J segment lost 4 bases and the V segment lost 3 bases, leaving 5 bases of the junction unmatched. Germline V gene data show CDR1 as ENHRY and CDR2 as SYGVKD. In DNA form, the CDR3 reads TGTGCCATCAGTGAAAGCGGGAGAGCTTACAATGAGCAGTTCTTC. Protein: CAISESGRAYNEQFF.

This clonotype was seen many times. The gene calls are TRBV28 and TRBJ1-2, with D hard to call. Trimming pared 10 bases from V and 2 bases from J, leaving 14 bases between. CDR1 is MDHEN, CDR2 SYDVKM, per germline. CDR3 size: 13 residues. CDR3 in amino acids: CAITTGGNYGYTF. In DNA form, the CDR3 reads TGTGCCATCACCACGGGCGGGAACTATGGCTACACCTTC.

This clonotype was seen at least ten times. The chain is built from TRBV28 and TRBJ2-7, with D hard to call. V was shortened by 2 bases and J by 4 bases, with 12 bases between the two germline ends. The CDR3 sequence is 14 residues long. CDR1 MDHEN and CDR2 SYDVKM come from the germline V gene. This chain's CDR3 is CASSLPRQTYEQYF. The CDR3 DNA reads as TGTGCCAGCAGTTTACCGCGTCAGACTTACGAGCAGTACTTC.

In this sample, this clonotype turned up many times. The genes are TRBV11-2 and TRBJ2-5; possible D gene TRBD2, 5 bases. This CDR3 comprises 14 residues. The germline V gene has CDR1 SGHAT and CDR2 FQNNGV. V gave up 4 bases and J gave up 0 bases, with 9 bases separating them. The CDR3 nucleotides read TGTGCCAGCAGCTCTCGACTATACCAAGAGACCCAGTACTTC. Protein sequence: CASSSRLYQETQYF. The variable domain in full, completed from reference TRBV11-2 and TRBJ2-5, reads EAGVAQSPRYKIIEKRQSVAFWCNPISGHATLYWYQQILGQGPKLLIQFQNNGVVDDSQLPKDRFSAERLKGVDSTLKIQPAKLEDSAVYLCASSSRLYQETQYFGPGTRLLVL.

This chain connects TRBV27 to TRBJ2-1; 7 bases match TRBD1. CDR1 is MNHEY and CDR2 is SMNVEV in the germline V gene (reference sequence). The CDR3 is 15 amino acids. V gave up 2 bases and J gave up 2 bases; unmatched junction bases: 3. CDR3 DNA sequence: TGTGCCAGCAGTTTAGACAGGGACCCCTACAATGAGCAGTTCTTC. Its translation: CASSLDRDPYNEQFF.

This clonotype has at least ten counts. The CDR3 coding sequence is TGTGCCAGCAAAGGGCAGGTGGAAACTGGGGCCAACGTCCTGACTTTC. It codes for CASKGQVETGANVLTF. The rearrangement joins TRBV28 to TRBJ2-6, with D unclear. Trimming removed 7 bases at V and 2 bases at J, with 15 bases between. This CDR3 is built from 16 residues. CDR1 is MDHEN, CDR2 SYDVKM, per germline. The whole variable domain, filled in from reference TRBV28 and TRBJ2-6, reads DVKVTQSSRYLVKRTGEKVFLECVQDMDHENMFWYRQDPGLGLRLIYFSYDVKMKEKGDIPEGYSVSREKKERFSLILESASTNQTSMYLCASKGQVETGANVLTFGAGSRLTVL.